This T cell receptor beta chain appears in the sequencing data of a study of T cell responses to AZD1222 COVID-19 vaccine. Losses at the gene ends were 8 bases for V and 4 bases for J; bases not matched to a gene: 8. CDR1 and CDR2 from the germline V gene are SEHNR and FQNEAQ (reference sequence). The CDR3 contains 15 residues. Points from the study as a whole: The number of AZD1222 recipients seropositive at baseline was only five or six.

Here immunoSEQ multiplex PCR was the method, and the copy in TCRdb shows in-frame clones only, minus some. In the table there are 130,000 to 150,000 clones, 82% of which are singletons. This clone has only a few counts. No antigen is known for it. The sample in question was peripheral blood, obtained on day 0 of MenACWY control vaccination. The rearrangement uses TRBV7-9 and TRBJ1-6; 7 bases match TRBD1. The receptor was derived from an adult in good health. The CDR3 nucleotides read TGTGCCAGCGCCCTCTCGGGACAGTATAATTCACCCCTCCACTTT. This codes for CASALSGQYNSPLHF.